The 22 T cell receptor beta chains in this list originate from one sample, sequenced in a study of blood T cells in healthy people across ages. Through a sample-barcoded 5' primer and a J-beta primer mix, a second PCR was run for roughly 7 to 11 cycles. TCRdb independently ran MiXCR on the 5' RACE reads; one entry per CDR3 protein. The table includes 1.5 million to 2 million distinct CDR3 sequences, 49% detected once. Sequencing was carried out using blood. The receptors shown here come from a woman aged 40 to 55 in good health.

The CDR3, as DNA: TGTGCCAGCACCCCAGGGTTCAGCTATGGCTACACCTTC. It yields the protein CASTPGFSYGYTF. This chain connects TRBV12-3 or TRBV12-4 to TRBJ1-2, with D perhaps matching TRBD1 (5 bases). This CDR3 comprises 13 residues. Trimming left V 7 bases short and J 4 bases short, with 13 bases between.

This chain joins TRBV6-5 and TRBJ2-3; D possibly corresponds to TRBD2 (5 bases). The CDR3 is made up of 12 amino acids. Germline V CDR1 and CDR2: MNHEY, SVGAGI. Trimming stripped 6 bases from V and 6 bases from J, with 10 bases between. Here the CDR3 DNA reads TGTGCCAGCAGAGCATGGGAGGATACGCAGTATTTT. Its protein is CASRAWEDTQYF.

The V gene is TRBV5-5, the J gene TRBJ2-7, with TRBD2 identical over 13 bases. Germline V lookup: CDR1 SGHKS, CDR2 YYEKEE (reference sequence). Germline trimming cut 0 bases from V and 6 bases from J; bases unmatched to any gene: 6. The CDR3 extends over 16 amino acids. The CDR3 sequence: CASSLETSGGRSEQYF. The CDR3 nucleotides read TGTGCCAGCAGCTTGGAGACTAGCGGGGGGAGAAGCGAGCAGTACTTC.

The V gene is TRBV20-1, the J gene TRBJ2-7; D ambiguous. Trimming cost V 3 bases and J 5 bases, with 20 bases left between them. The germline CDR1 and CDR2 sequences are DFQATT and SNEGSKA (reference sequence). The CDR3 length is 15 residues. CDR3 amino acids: CSASLVPRLSDEQYF. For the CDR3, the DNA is TGCAGTGCTAGCCTCGTACCACGGCTTTCCGACGAGCAGTACTTC.

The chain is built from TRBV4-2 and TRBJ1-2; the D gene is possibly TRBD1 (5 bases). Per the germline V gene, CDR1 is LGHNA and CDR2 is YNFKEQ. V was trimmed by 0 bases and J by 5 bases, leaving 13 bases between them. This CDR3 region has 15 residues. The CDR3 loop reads CASSQDGTEAYGYTF. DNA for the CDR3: TGTGCCAGCAGCCAAGACGGGACGGAAGCTTATGGCTACACCTTC.

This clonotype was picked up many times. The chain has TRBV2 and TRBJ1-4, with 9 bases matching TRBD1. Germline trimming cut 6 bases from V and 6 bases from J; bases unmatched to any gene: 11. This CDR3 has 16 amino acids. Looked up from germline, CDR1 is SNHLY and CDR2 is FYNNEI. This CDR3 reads CASSRGRTGVDEKLFF. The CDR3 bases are TGTGCCAGCAGCCGGGGGCGGACAGGGGTGGATGAAAAACTGTTTTTT.

The CDR3 protein is CASSRGHIDEQFF. The CDR3 DNA sequence: TGCGCCAGCAGCCGGGGGCATATCGATGAGCAGTTCTTC. This chain links TRBV4-3 with TRBJ2-1; D possibly corresponds to TRBD1 (6 bases). V was trimmed by 4 bases and J by 8 bases, leaving 12 bases between them. This CDR3 has 13 amino acids. Germline CDR1 reads LGHNA; CDR2 reads YSLEER.

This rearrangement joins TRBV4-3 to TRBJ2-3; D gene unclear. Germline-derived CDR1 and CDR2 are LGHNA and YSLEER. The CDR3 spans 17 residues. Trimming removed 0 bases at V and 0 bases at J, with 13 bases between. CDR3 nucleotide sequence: TGCGCCAGCAGCCAAGAGCCTGCCGGGTATAGCACAGATACGCAGTATTTT. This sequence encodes CASSQEPAGYSTDTQYF.

Here the CDR3 DNA reads TGTGCCAGCAGTCATAGAGGGGCCGGGACAGGTTCATACAAGCAGTACTTC. This translates into CASSHRGAGTGSYKQYF. The chain links TRBV27 to TRBJ2-5; 8 bases match TRBD1. Germline assignment: CDR1 MNHEY and CDR2 SMNVEV (reference sequence). This CDR3 has 17 amino acids. V lost 5 bases, J lost 11 bases, and 22 bases stayed unmatched.

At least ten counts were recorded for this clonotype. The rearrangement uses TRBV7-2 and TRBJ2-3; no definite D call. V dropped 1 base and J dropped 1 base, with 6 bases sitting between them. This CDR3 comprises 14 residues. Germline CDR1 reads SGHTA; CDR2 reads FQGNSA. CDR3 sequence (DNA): TGTGCCAGCAGCTTAGGTCCCCGCACAGATACGCAGTATTTT. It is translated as CASSLGPRTDTQYF.

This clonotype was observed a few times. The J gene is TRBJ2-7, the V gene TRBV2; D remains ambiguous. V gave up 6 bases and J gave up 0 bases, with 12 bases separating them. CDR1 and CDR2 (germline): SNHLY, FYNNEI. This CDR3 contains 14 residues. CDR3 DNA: TGTGCCAGCAGCTACCGGGCCCTCTCCTACGAGCAGTACTTC. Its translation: CASSYRALSYEQYF.

This chain's CDR3 is CASSLGFGGTDTQYF. CDR3 bases: TGTGCCAGCAGCTTAGGCTTCGGAGGGACAGATACGCAGTATTTT. This chain connects TRBV7-8 to TRBJ2-3, with D perhaps matching TRBD2 (6 bases). The CDR3 totals 15 residues. Germline lookup yields CDR1 SGHVS and CDR2 FQNEAQ. V lost 1 base, J lost 3 bases, and 11 bases lay in between.

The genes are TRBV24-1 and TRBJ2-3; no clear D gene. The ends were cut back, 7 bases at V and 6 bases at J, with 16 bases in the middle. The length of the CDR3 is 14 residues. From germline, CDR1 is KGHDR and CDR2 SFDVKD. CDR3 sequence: CATRSTTVPDTQYF. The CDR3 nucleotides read TGTGCCACCAGGAGCACGACTGTTCCTGATACGCAGTATTTT.

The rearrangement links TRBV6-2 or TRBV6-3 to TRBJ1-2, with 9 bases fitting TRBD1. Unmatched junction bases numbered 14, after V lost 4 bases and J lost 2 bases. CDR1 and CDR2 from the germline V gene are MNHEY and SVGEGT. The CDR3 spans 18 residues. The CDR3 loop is CASSFRPPPGQGNYGYTF. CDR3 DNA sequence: TGTGCCAGCAGTTTCCGTCCACCGCCGGGACAGGGAAACTATGGCTACACCTTC.

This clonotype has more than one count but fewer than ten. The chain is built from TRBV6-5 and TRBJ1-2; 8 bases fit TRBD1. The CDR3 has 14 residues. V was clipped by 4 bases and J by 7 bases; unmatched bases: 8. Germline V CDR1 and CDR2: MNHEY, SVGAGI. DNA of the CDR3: TGTGCCAGCAGTTCGAGGCAGGGGGCTAGTGGCTACACCTTC. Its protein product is CASSSRQGASGYTF.

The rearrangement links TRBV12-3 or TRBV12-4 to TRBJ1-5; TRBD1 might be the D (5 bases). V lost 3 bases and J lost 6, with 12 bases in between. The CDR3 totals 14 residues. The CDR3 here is CASSFVAGTQPQHF. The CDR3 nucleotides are TGTGCCAGCAGTTTTGTGGCAGGGACTCAGCCCCAGCATTTT.

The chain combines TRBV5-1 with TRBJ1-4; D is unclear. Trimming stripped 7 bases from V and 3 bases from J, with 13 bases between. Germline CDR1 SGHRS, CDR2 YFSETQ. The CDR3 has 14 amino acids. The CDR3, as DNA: TGCGCCAGCTACGAAGGGCCGGCTAATGAAAAACTGTTTTTT. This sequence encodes CASYEGPANEKLFF.

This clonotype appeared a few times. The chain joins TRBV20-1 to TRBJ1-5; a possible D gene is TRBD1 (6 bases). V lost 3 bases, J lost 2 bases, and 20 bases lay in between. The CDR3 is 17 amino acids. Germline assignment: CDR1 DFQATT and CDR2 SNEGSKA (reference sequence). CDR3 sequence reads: CSASRVGSPGGNQPQHF. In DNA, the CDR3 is TGCAGTGCTAGTCGGGTTGGCAGCCCAGGGGGCAATCAGCCCCAGCATTTT.

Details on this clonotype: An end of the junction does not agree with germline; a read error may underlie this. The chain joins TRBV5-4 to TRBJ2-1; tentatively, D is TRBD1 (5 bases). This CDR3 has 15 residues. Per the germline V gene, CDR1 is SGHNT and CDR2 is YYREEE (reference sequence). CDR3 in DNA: TGTGTCAGCAGCTTGGTCACAGGTTCCCCCCATGAGCAGTTCTTC. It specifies CVSSLVTGSPHEQFF.

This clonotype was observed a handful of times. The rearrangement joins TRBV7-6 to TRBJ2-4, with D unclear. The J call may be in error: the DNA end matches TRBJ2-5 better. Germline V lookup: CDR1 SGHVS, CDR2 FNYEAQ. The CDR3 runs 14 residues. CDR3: CASSSQGWRETQYF. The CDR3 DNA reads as TGTGCCAGCAGCTCCCAAGGGTGGAGAGAGACCCAGTACTTC.

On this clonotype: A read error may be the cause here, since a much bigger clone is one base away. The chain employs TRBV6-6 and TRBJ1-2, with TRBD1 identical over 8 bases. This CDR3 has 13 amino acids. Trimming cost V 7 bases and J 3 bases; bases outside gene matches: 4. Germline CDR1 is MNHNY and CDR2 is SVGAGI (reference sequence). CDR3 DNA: TGTGCCAGCACCCAGACAGGGGACTATGGCTACACCTTC. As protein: CASTQTGDYGYTF.

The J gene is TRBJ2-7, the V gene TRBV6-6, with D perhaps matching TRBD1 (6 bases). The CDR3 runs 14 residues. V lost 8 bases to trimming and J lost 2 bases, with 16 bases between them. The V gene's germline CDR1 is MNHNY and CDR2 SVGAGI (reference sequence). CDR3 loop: CASSYLQGPYEQYF. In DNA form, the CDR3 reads TGTGCCAGCTCCTATTTACAGGGCCCCTACGAGCAGTACTTC.